This T cell receptor beta chain was obtained from a study of early T cells in non-severe SARS-CoV-2 infection. General study results and limits: The study's VDJdb matching favored anti-spike CD8 responses and missed private and CD4 specificities.

Germline loops: CDR1 PRHDT, CDR2 FYEKMQ (reference sequence). V was cut by 4 bases and J by 2 bases, with 22 bases left in between. The CDR3 extends over 18 amino acids. A note on this clonotype: Its antigen is currently unknown.

Researchers attached unique molecular identifiers to individual cDNA molecules. TCRdb redid the calling of the 5' RACE reads with MiXCR, one entry per CDR3 protein. The repertoire includes just under 60,000 distinct CDR3 sequences, around 9.3% of them detected once, and approximately 18% sits in the top ten. This rearrangement joins TRBV13 to TRBJ2-3; perhaps TRBD2 as D (6 bases). Sequencing was carried out using whole blood. The source is an adult who was a healthcare worker with PCR-confirmed SARS-CoV-2 infection or an uninfected control (not recorded which). The CDR3 DNA reads as TGTGCCAGCAGCTCGCGAAGGGGATATGGAGGGCCCACAGATACGCAGTATTTT. Its translation: CASSSRRGYGGPTDTQYF.